Described below is a single T cell receptor beta chain sequence and its context. The CDR3 is made up of 16 amino acids. Germline V gives CDR1 KGHSH, CDR2 LQKENI. V lost 3 bases and J lost 0, with 12 bases in between. This specimen comes from a study of T cell responses to AZD1222 COVID-19 vaccine. This table comes from immunoSEQ multiplex PCR, and its TCRdb copy is limited to in-frame clones, with some not included. The sample consists of around 99,000 clones, about 90% of them appearing once. Sequencing used peripheral blood, obtained 28 days after the second AZD1222 dose. This receptor was taken from an adult who received the AZD1222 COVID-19 vaccine. V gene TRBV18 combines with J gene TRBJ2-4, with TRBD1 as a possible D gene (6 bases). The CDR3 DNA reads as TGTGCCAGCTCACCTAGGGACACTGTAGCCAAAAACATTCAGTACTTC. Encoded protein: CASSPRDTVAKNIQYF.